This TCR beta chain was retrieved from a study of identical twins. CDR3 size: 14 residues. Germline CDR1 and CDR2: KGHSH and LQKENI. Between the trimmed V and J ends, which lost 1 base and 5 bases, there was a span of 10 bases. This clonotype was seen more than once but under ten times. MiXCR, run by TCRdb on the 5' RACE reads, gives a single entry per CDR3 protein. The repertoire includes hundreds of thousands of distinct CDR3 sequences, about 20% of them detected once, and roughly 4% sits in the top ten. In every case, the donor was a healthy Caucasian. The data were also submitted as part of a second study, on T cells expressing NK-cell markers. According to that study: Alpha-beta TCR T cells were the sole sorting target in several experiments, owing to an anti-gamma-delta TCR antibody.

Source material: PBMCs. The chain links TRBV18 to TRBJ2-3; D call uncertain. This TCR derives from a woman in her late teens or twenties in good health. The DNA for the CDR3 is TGTGCCAGCTCACCACGAGGCCCCGGAGATACGCAGTATTTT. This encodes CASSPRGPGDTQYF.